This entry lists 8 T cell receptor beta chains sequenced from one sample in a study of blood T cell repertoires in COVID-19. Profiling relied on immunoSEQ multiplex PCR, and the TCRdb table lists in-frame clones only, not all of them. Seen here are 140,000 or so clones, over 70% observed once, and the top ten hold approximately 1.5%. The sample consisted of peripheral blood. All receptors come from a woman aged 45-60 years with acute or convalescent COVID-19.

This chain uses TRBV19 with TRBJ1-5; 8 nucleotides line up with TRBD1. The V and J ends lost 5 bases and 4 bases, in that order; junction bases with no gene match: 7. This CDR3 contains 15 residues. The germline V gene has CDR1 LNHDA and CDR2 SQIVND (reference sequence). The CDR3 here is CASSLGQGRNQPQHF. For the CDR3, the DNA is TGTGCCAGTAGTCTCGGACAGGGCAGGAATCAGCCCCAGCATTTT.

V and J are TRBV7-2 and TRBJ2-3; 13 bases are shared with TRBD2. Germline CDR1 reads SGHTA; CDR2 reads FQGNSA. CDR3 length equals 15 residues. J gave up 6 bases and V 5 bases, and 5 bases lay outside the gene matches. DNA of the CDR3: TGTGCCAGCAGCCTGACTAGCGGGAGGTTTGATACGCAGTATTTT. Encoded protein: CASSLTSGRFDTQYF. Complete variable domain (other parts from reference TRBV7-2 and TRBJ2-3): GAGVSQSPSNKVTEKGKDVELRCDPISGHTALYWYRQSLGQGLEFLIYFQGNSAPDKSGLPSDRFSAERTGGSVSTLTIQRTQQEDSAVYLCASSLTSGRFDTQYFGPGTRLTVL.

This clone came up once. V gene TRBV6-5 combines with J gene TRBJ2-1; TRBD2 agrees at 12 bases. The germline CDR1 and CDR2 sequences are MNHEY and SVGAGI. The V segment lost 2 bases and the J segment 9 bases; nucleotides outside the gene matches: 5. This CDR3 region has 15 residues. CDR3 amino acids: CASSYDGLAGIEQFF. Here the CDR3 DNA reads TGTGCCAGCAGTTACGACGGACTAGCGGGGATTGAGCAGTTCTTC.

The genes are TRBV7-9 and TRBJ2-7; D is uncertain. This CDR3 is built from 16 residues. Germline lookup yields CDR1 SEHNR and CDR2 FQNEAQ (reference sequence). V lost 1 base to trimming and J lost 2 bases, with 15 bases between them. CDR3 protein: CASSLGWASAAYEQYF. CDR3 sequence (DNA): TGTGCCAGCAGCTTAGGGTGGGCCTCGGCAGCCTACGAGCAGTACTTC.

The chain couples TRBV4-1 to TRBJ2-7; possible D gene TRBD2, 5 bases. Looked up from germline, CDR1 is MGHRA and CDR2 is YSYEKL. CDR3 length equals 16 residues. Trimming pared 0 bases from V and 4 bases from J, leaving 16 bases between. The CDR3: CASSQDWEQTIYEQYF. CDR3 sequence (DNA): TGCGCCAGCAGCCAAGACTGGGAGCAAACTATTTACGAGCAGTACTTC.

The V call is TRBV5-1, the J call TRBJ2-5; 9 bases align to TRBD1. This CDR3 is built from 11 residues. CDR1 and CDR2 from the germline V gene are SGHRS and YFSETQ. Germline trimming cut 4 bases from V and 13 bases from J; bases unmatched to any gene: 5. CDR3 DNA: TGCGCCAGCAGCCAACAGGGGGCAAGGTACTTC. It specifies CASSQQGARYF.

V and J are TRBV18 and TRBJ1-4; 7 bases fit TRBD1. V shed 0 bases, J shed 0 bases, and the junction held 4 bases outside the gene matches. The CDR3 extends over 17 amino acids. Germline lookup yields CDR1 KGHSH and CDR2 LQKENI. DNA for the CDR3: TGTGCCAGCTCACCACCGGGACAGACAGCAACTAATGAAAAACTGTTTTTT. It encodes CASSPPGQTATNEKLFF.

The V and J genes are TRBV6-5 and TRBJ2-1; 7 bases align to TRBD1. Germline lookup yields CDR1 MNHEY and CDR2 SVGAGI. Trimming removed 6 bases from V and 8 bases from J; junction bases left unmatched: 10. The CDR3 sequence is 14 residues long. Here the CDR3 DNA reads TGTGCCAGCAGCTTCGGGACAGTCGGGTATGAGCAGTTCTTC. Translating gives CASSFGTVGYEQFF.